One and the same sample provided the 15 T cell receptor beta chains below, sequenced in a study of cytomegalovirus exposure and HLA in healthy donors (dated by TCRdb to the late 2010s). Library preparation was by the immunoSEQ multiplex PCR assay. A mixture of 60 forward primers for TCR Vbeta segments and 13 reverse primers for TCR Jbeta segments was used in the multiplex PCR. Imported from immuneACCESS, the table was reduced by TCRdb to in-frame sequences with V and J called. These copies leave out some clones; in studies compared against another copy, an unresolved V gene accounts for under half, and the cause of the remainder is not known. This sample gives roughly 73,000 clones in total; less than 85% of them show up just once. Together, the top ten hold 2% to 3% of the sample. Specimen: PBMCs. Receptor source: a woman in her forties or fifties in good health and CMV-seronegative.

The CDR3 region has the DNA TGTGCCAGCAGTCCCCGACAGGGGATAGACACTGAAGCTTTCTTT. Encoded protein: CASSPRQGIDTEAFF. The chain links TRBV6-1 to TRBJ1-1; TRBD1 agrees at 8 bases. V lost 5 bases to trimming and J lost 3 bases; unmatched junction nucleotides: 8. The CDR3 consists of 15 residues. CDR1 and CDR2 (germline): MNHNS, SASEGT.

Concerning this clone itself: In the same sample, other DNA sequences code for this CDR3. This chain joins TRBV27 and TRBJ1-1, with D perhaps matching TRBD1 (5 bases). V was cut by 5 bases and J by 4 bases, with 8 bases left in between. This CDR3 spans 12 amino acids. The germline V gene has CDR1 MNHEY and CDR2 SMNVEV (reference sequence). The CDR3 nucleotides read TGTGCCAGCAGTCCGGGGGGCACTGAAGCTTTCTTT. It is translated as CASSPGGTEAFF.

This clone was detected a few times. This chain links TRBV28 with TRBJ2-5, with TRBD2 identical over 7 bases. Germline values: CDR1 MDHEN, CDR2 SYDVKM. The CDR3 consists of 13 residues. The V segment lost 11 bases and the J segment 5 bases; nucleotides outside the gene matches: 11. CDR3 residues: CASGGGPLETQYF. For the CDR3, the DNA is TGTGCCTCCGGGGGAGGGCCCCTGGAGACCCAGTACTTC.

The V gene is TRBV4-1, the J gene TRBJ2-1; perhaps TRBD2 as D (6 bases). Trimming took 1 base from V and 7 from J, leaving 20 bases between them. CDR3 length equals 17 residues. Germline V gives CDR1 MGHRA, CDR2 YSYEKL. In DNA form, the CDR3 reads TGCGCCAGCAGCCAAGGCAGGGCGGAGGGGAAGATTAATGAGCAGTTCTTC. Translation gives CASSQGRAEGKINEQFF.

The chain recombines TRBV6-1 with TRBJ2-2, with 7 bases identical to TRBD1. V lost 6 bases to trimming and J lost 4 bases; unmatched junction nucleotides: 5. This CDR3 comprises 14 residues. Per the germline V gene, CDR1 is MNHNS and CDR2 is SASEGT. The CDR3: CASRQDRVTGELFF. The CDR3 nucleotides are TGTGCCAGCAGGCAAGACAGGGTCACCGGGGAGCTGTTTTTT.

The V gene is TRBV6-1, the J gene TRBJ1-6; D remains ambiguous. This CDR3 has 14 amino acids. CDR1 is MNHNS, CDR2 SASEGT, per germline. V was pared by 3 bases and J by 5 bases, with 8 bases between. This CDR3 reads CASSDSSDNSPLHF. CDR3 in DNA: TGTGCCAGCAGTGATAGCAGTGATAATTCACCCCTCCACTTT.

The CDR3 DNA follows: TGTGCCTGGAGAAGAGGGGGGGGCGGTGGCACCGGGGAGCTGTTTTTT. Its translation is CAWRRGGGGGTGELFF. The chain employs TRBV30 and TRBJ2-2, with D possibly TRBD2 on 7 matching bases. Germline V CDR1 and CDR2: GTSNPN, SVGIG (reference sequence). Trimming pared 3 bases from V and 4 bases from J, leaving 18 bases between. This CDR3 comprises 16 residues.

This chain uses TRBV27 with TRBJ2-3, with TRBD2 identical over 10 bases. V was pared by 8 bases and J by 7 bases, with 9 bases of the junction left unmatched. This CDR3 region has 14 residues. CDR1 MNHEY and CDR2 SMNVEV come from the germline V gene (reference sequence). The CDR3 nucleotides read TGTGCCAGCTGTGGACTAGCGGCAAAGAATACGCAGTATTTT. This translates into CASCGLAAKNTQYF.

Only a few counts were recorded for this clone. The chain is built from TRBV28 and TRBJ1-1; D uncertain. Germline V gives CDR1 MDHEN, CDR2 SYDVKM. V lost 2 bases, J lost 2 bases, and 9 bases lay in between. The CDR3 has 14 residues. CDR3 residues: CASSLTYQNTEAFF. The CDR3, as DNA: TGTGCCAGCAGTTTAACCTACCAAAACACTGAAGCTTTCTTT.

This chain joins TRBV30 and TRBJ1-1, with a possible D match to TRBD1 (5 bases). This CDR3 is built from 14 residues. V lost 3 bases, J lost 8 bases, and 19 bases lay in between. CDR1 and CDR2 (germline): GTSNPN, SVGIG (reference sequence). The CDR3 coding sequence is TGTGCCTGGAGGGGGGGACTCCCGGACGGCGAAGCTTTCTTT. Translation gives CAWRGGLPDGEAFF.

The rearrangement links TRBV7-3 to TRBJ1-1; D is unclear. V was pared by 5 bases and J by 1 base, with 11 bases between. Germline lookup yields CDR1 SGHTA and CDR2 FQGTGA. The CDR3 runs 14 residues. CDR3 in DNA: TGTGCCAGCAGCCCAGGACGGGGGAACACTGAAGCTTTCTTT. Translated: CASSPGRGNTEAFF.

The chain carries TRBV18 and TRBJ2-7; 11 bases agree with TRBD2. Germline CDR1 and CDR2: KGHSH and LQKENI. V trimming: 2 bases; J trimming: 2 bases; junction bases outside the gene matches: 5. There are 16 residues in the CDR3. CDR3 sequence (DNA): TGTGCCAGCTCACCAACCGGACTAGCGGGTACCTACGAGCAGTACTTC. Amino acid sequence: CASSPTGLAGTYEQYF.

The chain links TRBV5-1 to TRBJ2-2; 8 nucleotides align to TRBD2. This CDR3 is 17 amino acids long. The germline gives CDR1 SGHRS, CDR2 YFSETQ. J gave up 1 base and V 4 bases, and 9 bases lay outside the gene matches. CDR3: CASSAMAGTRNTGELFF. The CDR3, as DNA: TGCGCCAGCAGCGCGATGGCCGGGACTAGGAACACCGGGGAGCTGTTTTTT.

This chain uses TRBV5-5 with TRBJ1-1, with 7 bases that match TRBD1. Trimming at V came to 1 base and at J to 1 base, leaving 4 bases not matched to a gene. The V gene's germline CDR1 is SGHKS and CDR2 YYEKEE (reference sequence). The CDR3 sequence is 15 residues long. This CDR3 is CASSLRGRTNTEAFF. The CDR3 nucleotides are TGTGCCAGCAGCTTGAGGGGGCGGACGAACACTGAAGCTTTCTTT.

The chain combines TRBV2 with TRBJ1-4, with 7 bases fitting TRBD1. Germline V lookup: CDR1 SNHLY, CDR2 FYNNEI. J was trimmed by 5 bases and V by 7 bases; bases with no gene match: 7. There are 14 residues in the CDR3. CDR3 in DNA: TGTGCCAGCATTCCAGACAGGGCAAATGAAAAACTGTTTTTT. It codes for CASIPDRANEKLFF.